What follows are 26 T cell receptor beta chains derived from one specimen sequenced in a study of regulatory T cells in long-lasting Graves disease. CDR3 regions were amplified by Arm-PCR using iRepertoire HTBI primers to build TCR beta libraries. In TCRdb, the multiplex PCR reads were re-called with MiXCR into one record per CDR3 protein. Here the sample spans about 460,000 distinct CDR3 sequences, about 20% being singletons. The time point here: persistent/refractory GD, antithyroid drugs over 5 years with positive TRAb. RNA from PBMCs was the source of the TCR library. The sample in question was peripheral blood mononuclear cells (PBMCs), obtained when the disease was refractory, from a patient treated with antithyroid drugs. The source is a female donor with Graves disease.

The V and J genes are TRBV6-1 and TRBJ2-5, with unresolved D. Per germline, CDR1 MNHNS and CDR2 SASEGT. Trimming pared 6 bases from V and 5 bases from J, leaving 22 bases between. The CDR3 has 16 residues. CDR3 DNA sequence: TGTGCCAGCAGCCCCCGGCCCGGGTTGGGTATGGAGACCCAGTACTTC. It translates to CASSPRPGLGMETQYF.

This clonotype was observed a handful of times. V and J are TRBV18 and TRBJ2-1; possible D gene TRBD1, 5 bases. CDR3 size: 13 residues. Germline V lookup: CDR1 KGHSH, CDR2 LQKENI. Trimming removed 0 bases at V and 9 bases at J, with 9 bases between. CDR3 nucleotide sequence: TGTGCCAGCTCACCACCAGGGGCGCGTGAGCAGTTCTTC. Translating gives CASSPPGAREQFF.

Only a few counts were recorded for this clonotype. The chain uses TRBV28 and TRBJ2-7; maybe TRBD2 (5 bases). The CDR3 runs to 13 residues. The germline V and J ends were trimmed by 8 bases and 0 bases, with 11 bases remaining between them. Germline CDR1 and CDR2: MDHEN and SYDVKM. DNA of the CDR3: TGTGCCAGCGCAAGCGGCAACTCCTACGAGCAGTACTTC. This encodes CASASGNSYEQYF.

The genes are TRBV5-6 and TRBJ1-1, with D possibly TRBD1 on 5 matching bases. The CDR3 sequence is 13 residues long. V was shortened by 4 bases and J by 6 bases, with 13 bases between the two germline ends. Germline lookup yields CDR1 SGHDT and CDR2 YYEEEE. The CDR3, as DNA: TGTGCCAGCAGCGGCGGGTCGGGGGCTGAAGCTTTCTTT. Encoded protein: CASSGGSGAEAFF.

At least ten counts were recorded for this clonotype. The CDR3 coding sequence is TGTGCCAGCAGTTTCAGCAGGGGTGGTGGAAACACCATATATTTT. It codes for CASSFSRGGGNTIYF. This rearrangement joins TRBV27 to TRBJ1-3, with D possibly being TRBD1 (6 bases). Germline V lookup: CDR1 MNHEY, CDR2 SMNVEV (reference sequence). The germline V and J ends were trimmed by 3 bases and 3 bases, with 12 bases remaining between them. This CDR3 is built from 15 residues.

This clonotype was seen a few times. V and J are TRBV3-1 and TRBJ1-1; tentative D call: TRBD1 (6 bases). Trimming took off 1 base at V and 4 bases at J, with 19 bases between the two ends. CDR1 is LGHDT, CDR2 YNNKEL, per germline (reference sequence). CDR3 length: 17 amino acids. CDR3 nucleotides: TGTGCCAGCAGCCAAGCCACAACCGGGACACACGTCACTGAAGCTTTCTTT. Residues: CASSQATTGTHVTEAFF.

This CDR3 is CASSLLAGRTDTQYF. CDR3 coding DNA: TGTGCCAGCAGTTTATTGGCGGGACGCACAGATACGCAGTATTTT. The rearrangement joins TRBV28 to TRBJ2-3; D possibly corresponds to TRBD2 (6 bases). CDR1 is MDHEN and CDR2 is SYDVKM in the germline V gene. V was cut by 1 base and J by 1 base, with 9 bases left in between. The CDR3 is made up of 15 amino acids.

This clonotype was recorded many times. The genes are TRBV5-1 and TRBJ2-7; the match to TRBD2 covers 11 bases. V shed 7 bases, J shed 0 bases, and the junction held 6 bases outside the gene matches. Germline V gene lookup returns CDR1 SGHRS and CDR2 YFSETQ. The CDR3 is 15 amino acids. The CDR3 is CASERGTSGSYEQYF. In nucleotides, the CDR3 is TGCGCCAGCGAAAGGGGGACTAGCGGCTCCTACGAGCAGTACTTC.

This clonotype was counted many times. V and J are TRBV7-2 and TRBJ2-7; tentatively, D is TRBD1 (6 bases). The CDR3 runs to 13 residues. CDR1 and CDR2 from the germline V gene are SGHTA and FQGNSA. With 4 bases removed from V and 9 bases from J, the gap between germline ends came to 16 bases. CDR3 bases: TGTGCCAGCAGCTATCCGACAGGTACGAGGCAGTACTTC. Residues: CASSYPTGTRQYF.

V gene TRBV4-3 combines with J gene TRBJ1-5; D is unresolved. The CDR3 loop spans 14 amino acids. Trimming took 0 bases from V and 7 from J, leaving 10 bases between them. The germline CDR1 and CDR2 sequences are LGHNA and YSLEER. The CDR3 DNA reads as TGCGCCAGCAGCCAAGATCGGAGTCGGCAGCCCCAGCATTTT. Protein product: CASSQDRSRQPQHF.

This clonotype was observed a handful of times. The V gene is TRBV5-1, the J gene TRBJ1-2; tentatively, D is TRBD1 (6 bases). The ends were cut back, 4 bases at V and 6 bases at J, with 22 bases in the middle. Germline V gene data show CDR1 as SGHRS and CDR2 as YFSETQ. The CDR3 contains 16 residues. The CDR3 region is CASSPAGGAWEDGYTF. In DNA, the CDR3 is TGCGCCAGCAGCCCGGCGGGGGGCGCGTGGGAGGATGGCTACACCTTC.

This clonotype was detected many times. The chain uses TRBV2 and TRBJ1-6, with 8 bases that match TRBD1. The CDR3 covers 14 residues. V trimming: 4 bases; J trimming: 5 bases; junction bases outside the gene matches: 1. CDR1 SNHLY and CDR2 FYNNEI come from the germline V gene. The CDR3 loop is CASSAGQDNSPLHF. CDR3 DNA sequence: TGTGCCAGCAGTGCGGGACAGGATAATTCACCCCTCCACTTT.

The rearrangement links TRBV7-2 to TRBJ1-4, with D hard to call. Germline CDR1 and CDR2: SGHTA and FQGNSA. V lost 0 bases, J lost 10 bases, and 12 bases lay in between. The CDR3 length is 14 residues. This chain's CDR3 is CASSLARERPKLFF. DNA of the CDR3: TGTGCCAGCAGCTTAGCGAGGGAGCGGCCAAAACTGTTTTTT.

As regards this clonotype: A much larger clonotype is one base distant, so this may be a read error. CDR3 in amino acids: CASSPLSDYKGTQYF. DNA of the CDR3: TGTGCCAGCAGCCCCCTATCGGACTATAAAGGGACCCAGTACTTC. J is TRBJ2-5 and V is TRBV28; TRBD2 might be the D (6 bases). The length of the CDR3 is 15 residues. Germline V CDR1 and CDR2: MDHEN, SYDVKM. V was pared by 6 bases and J by 7 bases, with 21 bases between.

This clonotype was detected ten times or more. The rearrangement uses TRBV2 and TRBJ1-2; D might be TRBD1 (6 bases). Trimming left V 8 bases short and J 7 bases short, with 23 bases between. The CDR3 runs to 15 residues. CDR1 is SNHLY, CDR2 FYNNEI, per germline. The CDR3 loop reads CASGHRAGGSAGYTF. CDR3 nucleotides: TGTGCCAGCGGCCACAGGGCCGGTGGGTCGGCTGGCTACACCTTC.

This clonotype was detected only a few times. V usage is TRBV11-2 and J usage is TRBJ2-2; 7 bases match TRBD1. The CDR3 is made up of 14 amino acids. Trimming removed 4 bases from V and 7 bases from J; junction bases left unmatched: 6. The V gene's germline CDR1 is SGHAT and CDR2 FQNNGV. CDR3 nucleotide sequence: TGTGCCAGCAGCTCACAGGGGATCGGCGGGGAGCTGTTTTTT. Amino acids: CASSSQGIGGELFF.

The chain couples TRBV19 to TRBJ1-1; 9 nucleotides align to TRBD1. Germline V gene lookup returns CDR1 LNHDA and CDR2 SQIVND (reference sequence). Trimming removed 6 bases from V and 13 bases from J; junction bases left unmatched: 9. The CDR3 has 12 amino acids. CDR3 amino acids: CASRRNRGLDFF. In DNA form, the CDR3 reads TGTGCCAGTAGACGTAACAGGGGGCTGGATTTCTTT.

This sequence joins TRBV20-1 and TRBJ2-5, with D perhaps matching TRBD2 (5 bases). Trimming cost V 5 bases and J 5 bases, with 15 bases left between them. The CDR3 has 13 residues. Germline-derived CDR1 and CDR2 are DFQATT and SNEGSKA (reference sequence). Here the CDR3 DNA reads TGCAGTGCTGAGGGCGGGTGGAGTGAGACCCAGTACTTC. It codes for CSAEGGWSETQYF.

This clonotype was counted at least ten times. This rearrangement joins TRBV12-3 or TRBV12-4 to TRBJ2-7; possibly TRBD1 for D (5 bases). The CDR3 has 13 residues. V was shortened by 6 bases and J by 0 bases, with 9 bases between the two germline ends. Here the CDR3 DNA reads TGTGCCAGCAGGCTAGACAGCTCCTACGAGCAGTACTTC. It specifies CASRLDSSYEQYF.

In its sample, this clonotype was seen many times. J is TRBJ2-7 and V is TRBV6-1; 11 bases match TRBD1. Germline V gene sequence: CDR1 MNHNS, CDR2 SASEGT. This CDR3 is built from 15 residues. V shed 7 bases, J shed 5 bases, and the junction held 10 bases outside the gene matches. This chain's CDR3 is CASNLPGQGANEQYF. DNA for the CDR3: TGTGCCAGCAATCTACCCGGACAGGGGGCAAACGAGCAGTACTTC.

V gene TRBV19 combines with J gene TRBJ2-5; D is possibly TRBD1 or TRBD2 (5 bases each). CDR1 is LNHDA, CDR2 SQIVND, per germline (reference sequence). The CDR3 loop spans 14 amino acids. The V end was cut by 4 bases, the J end by 1 base, with 10 bases between. The CDR3 reads CASSTQGVQETQYF. The CDR3 nucleotides read TGTGCCAGTAGTACGCAGGGAGTCCAAGAGACCCAGTACTTC.

The chain couples TRBV12-3 or TRBV12-4 to TRBJ2-3; no definite D call. CDR3 length: 12 residues. V was pared by 3 bases and J by 4 bases, with 5 bases between. The CDR3 spells CASSFSPDTQYF. CDR3 DNA: TGTGCCAGCAGTTTTTCCCCAGATACGCAGTATTTT.

This clonotype was found many times. The rearrangement joins TRBV12-3 or TRBV12-4 to TRBJ2-5; no firm D call. The CDR3 contains 14 residues. Trimming left V 7 bases short and J 1 base short, with 13 bases between. DNA for the CDR3: TGTGCCAGCAATCCCGGCGCAGTCCAAGAGACCCAGTACTTC. As protein: CASNPGAVQETQYF.

This clonotype has ten or more counts. This sequence joins TRBV28 and TRBJ2-6; 7 bases fit TRBD1. The V and J ends lost 4 bases and 2 bases, in that order; junction bases with no gene match: 5. This CDR3 contains 16 residues. CDR1 and CDR2 from the germline V gene are MDHEN and SYDVKM. Here the CDR3 reads CASSSLDRAGANVLTF. The CDR3 DNA is TGTGCCAGCAGTTCCCTCGACAGGGCTGGGGCCAACGTCCTGACTTTC.

This clonotype has a handful of counts. The rearrangement uses TRBV28 and TRBJ2-6, with D perhaps matching TRBD2 (6 bases). Trimming took 9 bases from V and 4 from J, leaving 25 bases between them. Looked up from germline, CDR1 is MDHEN and CDR2 is SYDVKM. This CDR3 is built from 18 residues. The CDR3 sequence is CASSPTRFRRVGANVLTF. CDR3 in DNA: TGTGCCAGTAGCCCCACTAGGTTCCGGAGGGTGGGGGCCAACGTCCTGACTTTC.

This clonotype was counted at least ten times. This sequence joins TRBV24-1 and TRBJ2-5; TRBD2 matches at 11 bases. Trimming removed 6 bases from V and 5 bases from J; junction bases left unmatched: 4. Germline V gives CDR1 KGHDR, CDR2 SFDVKD. This CDR3 is 14 amino acids long. CDR3 in amino acids: CATSTSGGYETQYF. The CDR3 DNA reads as TGTGCCACCAGTACTAGCGGGGGTTATGAGACCCAGTACTTC.